Listed here are 29 T cell receptor beta chains from one sample, sequenced in a study of quantifying T cell responses using KT2 cells. Study overall: cDNA was made from DNase-treated RNA using alpha and beta constant primers.

A single-stranded UMI oligo with SP2 sequence was ligated to cDNA 3' ends. The first PCR ran three to four cycles with an equimolar RC1.1 and RC1.2 beta primer mix. TCRdb re-derived calls from the UMI-ligation and nested PCR reads in MiXCR, one entry per CDR3 protein. The profile shows some 41,000 distinct CDR3 sequences, over 15% of them singletons. Input material: PBMCs spiked with cells of the T cell clone KT2. Receptors originate from a human donor.

J is TRBJ2-1 and V is TRBV5-1; 9 positions match TRBD2. The CDR3 has 15 residues. Per germline, CDR1 SGHRS and CDR2 YFSETQ. V was pared by 2 bases and J by 0 bases, with 0 bases of the junction left unmatched. CDR3 amino acids: CASSFSGGSYNEQFF. For the CDR3, the DNA is TGCGCCAGCAGCTTTAGCGGGGGCTCCTACAATGAGCAGTTCTTC.

The genes are TRBV29-1 and TRBJ2-3, with D possibly being TRBD2 (5 bases). V shed 4 bases and J shed 0 bases, with 8 bases lying between them. The CDR3 extends over 13 amino acids. In germline, CDR1 is SQVTM, CDR2 ANQGSEA. The CDR3 DNA is TGCAGCGTTGCGGCGGGTAGCACAGATACGCAGTATTTT. Its protein is CSVAAGSTDTQYF.

In this sample, this clonotype turned up many times. J is TRBJ2-3 and V is TRBV6-1; D might be TRBD2 (6 bases). The length of the CDR3 is 13 residues. V was shortened by 7 bases and J by 6 bases, with 14 bases between the two germline ends. The germline CDR1 and CDR2 sequences are MNHNS and SASEGT. CDR3 in DNA: TGTGCCAGCACGAGCACTAGCAAGGATACGCAGTATTTT. Protein product: CASTSTSKDTQYF.

This chain uses TRBV20-1 with TRBJ2-5; 9 bases align to TRBD1. CDR3 length: 16 residues. Germline CDR1 DFQATT, CDR2 SNEGSKA (reference sequence). The trim removed 6 bases at V and 5 bases at J, leaving 16 bases unmatched. The CDR3 spells CSAESPRQGGGETQYF. Here the CDR3 DNA reads TGCAGTGCGGAGAGCCCTAGACAGGGGGGCGGGGAGACCCAGTACTTC.

The CDR3 DNA follows: TGTGCCAGCAGCCGGTACCAAGAGACCCAGTACTTC. Translated: CASSRYQETQYF. The chain couples TRBV7-2 to TRBJ2-5; unclear D gene. This CDR3 is built from 12 residues. Per the germline V gene, CDR1 is SGHTA and CDR2 is FQGNSA. V was cut by 5 bases and J by 0 bases, with 4 bases left in between. The whole variable domain, filled in from reference TRBV7-2 and TRBJ2-5, reads GAGVSQSPSNKVTEKGKDVELRCDPISGHTALYWYRQSLGQGLEFLIYFQGNSAPDKSGLPSDRFSAERTGGSVSTLTIQRTQQEDSAVYLCASSRYQETQYFGPGTRLLVL.

This sequence joins TRBV7-2 and TRBJ2-3; 8 nucleotides agree with TRBD2. The CDR3 has 16 residues. CDR1 and CDR2 from the germline V gene are SGHTA and FQGNSA. J gave up 6 bases and V 5 bases, and 13 bases lay outside the gene matches. The CDR3 sequence: CASSPRGSGVPDTQYF. In nucleotides, the CDR3 is TGTGCCAGCAGCCCCCGGGGTAGCGGGGTACCGGATACGCAGTATTTT.

This clonotype has a count of ten or more. This chain joins TRBV29-1 and TRBJ2-2, with 7 bases that match TRBD2. The CDR3 consists of 13 residues. The trim removed 5 bases at V and 8 bases at J, leaving 8 bases unmatched. Germline V gene sequence: CDR1 SQVTM, CDR2 ANQGSEA. CDR3 sequence reads: CSVREEAGGELFF. The CDR3 DNA sequence: TGCAGCGTTCGAGAAGAAGCGGGAGGGGAGCTGTTTTTT.

As DNA, the CDR3 is TGTGCCATCAGCCCATGGCGGGACCACCAACCCAGCGAGCAGTACTTC. Translation gives CAISPWRDHQPSEQYF. This sequence joins TRBV10-3 and TRBJ2-7; D might be TRBD2 (6 bases). In germline, CDR1 is ENHRY, CDR2 SYGVKD. The V end was cut by 6 bases, the J end by 6 bases, with 24 bases between. The CDR3 extends over 16 amino acids.

CDR3 nucleotide sequence: TGTGCCAGCAGTCCTCGGACGGCCACCGGGGAGCTGTTTTTT. It specifies CASSPRTATGELFF. The rearrangement uses TRBV28 and TRBJ2-2; D gene uncertain. Trimming removed 5 bases at V and 4 bases at J, with 11 bases between. The CDR3 extends over 14 amino acids. Germline V lookup: CDR1 MDHEN, CDR2 SYDVKM.

A few counts support this clonotype. The junction and the germline gene differ at one end; a read error may be behind it. The chain joins TRBV4-3 to TRBJ2-3; a possible D gene is TRBD2 (5 bases). Germline assignment: CDR1 LGHNA and CDR2 YSLEER. The CDR3 consists of 16 residues. The CDR3 DNA follows: TGCGCCAGCAGCCAAGAGAGCGGCGGAGGCACCGATACGCAGTATTTT. Protein: CASSQESGGGTDTQYF.

The chain carries TRBV7-3 and TRBJ2-7; 13 nucleotides align to TRBD2. V gave up 5 bases and J gave up 3 bases; unmatched junction bases: 4. CDR3 size: 15 residues. The germline CDR1 and CDR2 sequences are SGHTA and FQGTGA. The CDR3 region has the DNA TGTGCCAGCAGCCCCCGGACTAGCGGGGGCTACGAGCAGTACTTC. Its protein is CASSPRTSGGYEQYF.

This clonotype was found a few times. The V and J genes are TRBV12-3 or TRBV12-4 and TRBJ2-3; D gene ambiguous. V was trimmed by 7 bases and J by 6 bases, leaving 11 bases between them. The CDR3 has 12 amino acids. The CDR3 loop reads CASKNPGDTQYF. CDR3 sequence (DNA): TGTGCCAGCAAAAATCCGGGTGATACGCAGTATTTT.

This clonotype was seen only a few times. This chain connects TRBV10-3 to TRBJ2-7; 9 nucleotides match TRBD1. Looked up from germline, CDR1 is ENHRY and CDR2 is SYGVKD. V shed 6 bases, J shed 6 bases, and the junction held 6 bases outside the gene matches. The CDR3 has 13 residues. CDR3 protein: CAIRGQGGGEQYF. CDR3 DNA: TGTGCCATCAGGGGACAGGGAGGGGGCGAGCAGTACTTC.

This clonotype was picked up a small number of times. CDR3 in amino acids: CASSVSPAGVQEQFF. DNA of the CDR3: TGTGCCAGCAGCGTTAGTCCAGCGGGAGTACAGGAGCAGTTCTTC. The V gene is TRBV9, the J gene TRBJ2-1; 8 bases line up with TRBD2. J gave up 10 bases and V 2 bases, and 11 bases lay outside the gene matches. This CDR3 region has 15 residues. CDR1 is SGDLS and CDR2 is YYNGEE in the germline V gene.

This chain connects TRBV4-2 to TRBJ2-1, with TRBD2 matching 8 bases. Germline CDR1 LGHNA, CDR2 YNFKEQ. Trimming took 1 base from V and 7 from J; bases not matched to a gene: 6. The CDR3 is 15 residues long. CDR3 sequence reads: CASSQAVREVNEQFF. The CDR3, as DNA: TGTGCCAGCAGCCAAGCCGTGCGGGAGGTTAATGAGCAGTTCTTC.

The sample holds a few counts of this clonotype. This chain connects TRBV27 to TRBJ1-5; D possibly corresponds to TRBD1 (5 bases). CDR3 length: 15 amino acids. Germline assignment: CDR1 MNHEY and CDR2 SMNVEV (reference sequence). V lost 5 bases and J 4 bases, leaving 15 bases between the germline ends. The CDR3 loop reads CASSPPGQRNQPQHF. CDR3 DNA: TGTGCCAGCAGTCCTCCCGGACAACGGAATCAGCCCCAGCATTTT.

The J gene is TRBJ2-2, the V gene TRBV29-1; 9 nucleotides agree with TRBD1. Germline assignment: CDR1 SQVTM and CDR2 ANQGSEA. CDR3 length: 14 residues. V dropped 7 bases and J dropped 2; count of bases not matched to a gene: 5. CDR3 sequence (DNA): TGCAGCGCCGGACAGGGGCAAAACACCGGGGAGCTGTTTTTT. Translation: CSAGQGQNTGELFF.

The rearrangement links TRBV6-6 to TRBJ2-7; D is possibly TRBD2 (5 bases). V dropped 8 bases and J dropped 0 bases, with 11 bases sitting between them. The CDR3 length is 13 residues. The germline V gene has CDR1 MNHNY and CDR2 SVGAGI (reference sequence). The CDR3 nucleotides read TGTGCCAGCTCGGACTGGAGCTCCTACGAGCAGTACTTC. Translated, it gives CASSDWSSYEQYF.

This clonotype was seen a few times. The V and J genes are TRBV2 and TRBJ1-5; no firm D call. Germline CDR1 and CDR2: SNHLY and FYNNEI. The V gene lost 3 bases and the J gene lost 9 bases, with 9 bases spanning the gap. This CDR3 comprises 12 residues. The CDR3 is CASSDAFLPQHF. DNA of the CDR3: TGTGCCAGCAGTGACGCCTTTTTGCCCCAGCATTTT.

The chain has TRBV30 and TRBJ2-7; D uncertain. This CDR3 is built from 12 residues. Germline CDR1 GTSNPN, CDR2 SVGIG (reference sequence). With 1 base removed from V and 3 bases from J, the gap between germline ends came to 7 bases. Written as DNA, the CDR3 is TGTGCCTGGAGTGCCTCCTACTACGAGCAGTACTTC. Translation gives CAWSASYYEQYF. Supplemented by reference TRBV30 and TRBJ2-7, the full variable domain reads SQTIHQWPATLVQPVGSPLSLECTVEGTSNPNLYWYRQAAGRGLQLLFYSVGIGQISSEVPQNLSASRPQDRQFILSSKKLLLSDSGFYLCAWSASYYEQYFGPGTRLTVT.

V and J are TRBV6-5 and TRBJ2-5; TRBD1 agrees at 7 bases. Unmatched junction bases numbered 21, after V lost 6 bases and J lost 5 bases. Per germline, CDR1 MNHEY and CDR2 SVGAGI. This CDR3 contains 18 residues. CDR3 DNA sequence: TGTGCCAGCAGCTACGGATTGGAAACAGGGGATTTCGGGGAGACCCAGTACTTC. Its protein product is CASSYGLETGDFGETQYF.

The genes are TRBV29-1 and TRBJ1-2; D is ambiguous. The CDR3 is made up of 12 amino acids. Per germline, CDR1 SQVTM and CDR2 ANQGSEA. Trimming shortened V by 7 bases and J by 7 bases, and 16 bases separated the two germline ends. CDR3 coding DNA: TGCAGCGCTGGGCCCGATATGGGTGGCTACACCTTC. Amino acids: CSAGPDMGGYTF.

The rearrangement links TRBV2 to TRBJ1-1; no clear D gene. Germline lookup yields CDR1 SNHLY and CDR2 FYNNEI. The CDR3 is 14 amino acids. V lost 3 bases and J 1 base, leaving 9 bases between the germline ends. The CDR3 loop is CASSDYSQNTEAFF. The CDR3 region has the DNA TGTGCCAGCAGTGATTACAGCCAGAACACTGAAGCTTTCTTT.

V gene TRBV10-3 combines with J gene TRBJ2-3, with 11 bases fitting TRBD1. Germline CDR1 and CDR2: ENHRY and SYGVKD. V was pared by 4 bases and J by 11 bases, with 8 bases of the junction left unmatched. The CDR3 extends over 14 amino acids. The CDR3 region is CAISGGQGAEVQYF. The DNA of the CDR3 is TGTGCCATCAGTGGAGGACAGGGGGCAGAGGTGCAGTATTTT.

Of note for this clonotype: A junction boundary mismatches the germline segment, possibly from a read error. The genes are TRBV29-1 and TRBJ2-3; the D is unclear. Germline V gene sequence: CDR1 SQVTM, CDR2 ANQGSEA. This CDR3 contains 13 residues. CDR3 amino acids: CSLDQASTDTQYF. The CDR3 DNA is TGCAGCCTTGACCAAGCTAGCACAGATACGCAGTATTTT.

The rearrangement joins TRBV29-1 to TRBJ1-1; 7 nucleotides align to TRBD1. After removal of 5 bases from V and 5 bases from J, the junction contained 5 bases not matched to a gene. This CDR3 is 12 amino acids long. CDR1 SQVTM and CDR2 ANQGSEA come from the germline V gene. The CDR3 region is CSVKTGRTEAFF. DNA of the CDR3: TGCAGCGTTAAGACAGGGAGAACTGAAGCTTTCTTT.

In its sample, this clonotype was seen a few times. The chain uses TRBV6-1 and TRBJ2-7, with D unclear. V shed 5 bases and J shed 1 base, with 18 bases lying between them. The CDR3 is 16 residues long. Germline V gives CDR1 MNHNS, CDR2 SASEGT. DNA of the CDR3: TGTGCCAGCAGTTCTCAATCCTGGGAAGGGTCCTACGAGCAGTACTTC. It encodes CASSSQSWEGSYEQYF.

This clonotype was picked up a small number of times. The CDR3 nucleotides read TGTGCCAGCTCGCCGACAACCGCTAACTATGGCTACACCTTC. This gives the protein CASSPTTANYGYTF. This sequence joins TRBV18 and TRBJ1-2; the D is unclear. Germline V CDR1 and CDR2: KGHSH, LQKENI. The germline V and J ends were trimmed by 6 bases and 0 bases, with 11 bases remaining between them. The CDR3 covers 14 residues.

There are a few counts of this clonotype. The chain combines TRBV7-9 with TRBJ2-1; TRBD2 is a possible D gene (7 bases). The CDR3 totals 14 residues. Germline V gene data show CDR1 as SEHNR and CDR2 as FQNEAQ (reference sequence). The germline V and J ends were trimmed by 5 bases and 8 bases, with 16 bases remaining between them. In DNA form, the CDR3 reads TGTGCCAGCAGCACCGAAACAGGGAGGGATGAGCAGTTCTTC. It is translated as CASSTETGRDEQFF.